The clone carrying this T cell receptor (beta chain) came up a few times. This entry belongs to a study of blood T cell repertoires in COVID-19. Overall study: PBMCs, B-cell-depleted T cells, or T cells were the source of the cDNA or gDNA that made up the material.

Assay: immunoSEQ multiplex PCR; the TCRdb copy retains only in-frame clones and omits some. The sample contains hundreds of thousands of clones, 70% to 90% of which appear only once. J was trimmed by 1 base and V by 4 bases; bases with no gene match: 10. This CDR3 is built from 19 residues. From germline, CDR1 is LGHNT and CDR2 FRNRAP. The rearrangement uses TRBV12-5 and TRBJ2-3, with TRBD2 identical over 14 bases. The sequenced sample consisted of PBMCs or T cells enriched from blood (not recorded which). This sequence originates from a man between 18 and 29 years old who had recovered from COVID-19. The CDR3 DNA reads TGTGCTAGTGGTTCTTACGGGACTAGCGGGAGTGAGGGCACAGATACGCAGTATTTT. Protein product: CASGSYGTSGSEGTDTQYF. Full variable domain (rest looked up from reference TRBV12-5 and TRBJ2-3): DARVTQTPRHKVTEMGQEVTMRCQPILGHNTVFWYRQTMMQGLELLAYFRNRAPLDDSGMPKDRFSAEMPDATLATLKIQPSEPRDSAVYFCASGSYGTSGSEGTDTQYFGPGTRLTVL.